Each of the 16 T cell receptor beta chains below was sequenced from the same sample in a study of T cells after yellow fever vaccination. TCRdb reprocessed the 5' RACE reads with MiXCR, giving one entry per CDR3 protein. The data contain 350,000 to 450,000 distinct CDR3 sequences, over 15% of them singletons. The sequenced sample was PBMCs, obtained before the yellow fever booster vaccination. The source is a man aged 18 to 35 who received the YFV17D yellow fever vaccine.

The rearrangement links TRBV7-2 to TRBJ2-5; 15 bases are shared with TRBD2. The CDR3 has 17 amino acids. Germline V gives CDR1 SGHTA, CDR2 FQGNSA. With V trimmed by 5 bases and J by 4 bases, 8 bases remained unmatched. CDR3 in DNA: TGTGCCAGCAGCCCACCGGGACTAGCGGGGGGAGGAGAGACCCAGTACTTC. It specifies CASSPPGLAGGGETQYF. The full variable domain, with the rest looked up from reference TRBV7-2 and TRBJ2-5, is GAGVSQSPSNKVTEKGKDVELRCDPISGHTALYWYRQSLGQGLEFLIYFQGNSAPDKSGLPSDRFSAERTGGSVSTLTIQRTQQEDSAVYLCASSPPGLAGGGETQYFGPGTRLLVL.

CDR3 protein: CASSVGRRAVYGYTF. The CDR3 DNA follows: TGTGCCAGCAGCGTAGGGAGGAGAGCAGTCTATGGCTACACCTTC. The chain has TRBV9 and TRBJ1-2, with no clear D. The CDR3 covers 15 residues. Between the trimmed V and J ends, which lost 0 bases and 4 bases, there was a span of 13 bases. Germline CDR1 is SGDLS and CDR2 is YYNGEE. Drawing the rest from reference TRBV9 and TRBJ1-2, the complete variable domain is DSGVTQTPKHLITATGQRVTLRCSPRSGDLSVYWYQQSLDQGLQFLIQYYNGEERAKGNILERFSAQQFPDLHSELNLSSLELGDSALYFCASSVGRRAVYGYTFGSGTRLTVV.

This clonotype turned up a few times. The rearrangement uses TRBV7-2 and TRBJ2-1, with D unresolved. The CDR3 sequence is 14 residues long. From germline, CDR1 is SGHTA and CDR2 FQGNSA. Between the trimmed V and J ends, which lost 5 bases and 4 bases, there was a span of 12 bases. CDR3 protein: CASSPPAAYNEQFF. The DNA of the CDR3 is TGTGCCAGCAGCCCCCCGGCGGCTTACAATGAGCAGTTCTTC.

The sample holds a few counts of this clonotype. The rearrangement joins TRBV5-1 to TRBJ1-2, with 8 nucleotides matching TRBD1. Per germline, CDR1 SGHRS and CDR2 YFSETQ. With V trimmed by 0 bases and J by 4 bases, 2 bases remained unmatched. The CDR3 is 14 residues long. CDR3 loop: CASSLAQGAYGYTF. The CDR3 DNA follows: TGCGCCAGCAGCTTGGCGCAGGGGGCCTATGGCTACACCTTC.

The chain employs TRBV12-3 or TRBV12-4 and TRBJ1-1, with a tentative D call TRBD1 (5 bases). V lost 7 bases, J lost 1 base, and 13 bases lay in between. CDR3 length equals 14 residues. The CDR3 protein is CASIWGSGNTEAFF. The CDR3 nucleotides read TGTGCCAGCATCTGGGGGTCCGGGAACACTGAAGCTTTCTTT.

This chain links TRBV7-2 with TRBJ1-2, with D possibly matching TRBD1 (6 bases). This CDR3 contains 16 residues. From germline, CDR1 is SGHTA and CDR2 FQGNSA. V was trimmed by 2 bases and J by 4 bases, leaving 17 bases between them. The CDR3 DNA sequence: TGTGCCAGCAGCTTACTTGCCCAGGGGTTAAGCTATGGCTACACCTTC. Amino acids: CASSLLAQGLSYGYTF.

The gene calls are TRBV7-2 and TRBJ2-3; D remains unclear. This CDR3 region has 15 residues. Germline CDR1 reads SGHTA; CDR2 reads FQGNSA. V dropped 2 bases and J dropped 2 bases, with 11 bases sitting between them. CDR3 coding DNA: TGTGCCAGCAGCTTACTCTCAACCCACACAGATACGCAGTATTTT. Amino acid sequence: CASSLLSTHTDTQYF.

This chain joins TRBV20-1 and TRBJ2-7; the match to TRBD1 covers 7 bases. Looked up from germline, CDR1 is DFQATT and CDR2 is SNEGSKA (reference sequence). J lost 6 bases, V lost 4 bases, and 3 bases had no gene match. The CDR3 consists of 11 residues. The CDR3 bases are TGCAGTGCTACACAGGGGACCGAGCAGTACTTC. Its translation is CSATQGTEQYF.

This clonotype has more than one count but fewer than ten. The J gene is TRBJ2-5, the V gene TRBV15; TRBD2 agrees at 9 bases. The length of the CDR3 is 16 residues. Looked up from germline, CDR1 is LNHNV and CDR2 is YYDKDF (reference sequence). Unmatched junction bases numbered 5, after V lost 1 base and J lost 2 bases. The DNA of the CDR3 is TGTGCCACCAGCAGAGGGGCGGGGGGGCCACAAGAGACCCAGTACTTC. Its protein product is CATSRGAGGPQETQYF. The entire variable domain, with the rest obtained from reference TRBV15 and TRBJ2-5, is as follows: DAMVIQNPRYQVTQFGKPVTLSCSQTLNHNVMYWYQQKSSQAPKLLFHYYDKDFNNEADTPDNFQSRRPNTSFCFLDIRSPGLGDTAMYLCATSRGAGGPQETQYFGPGTRLLVL.

The chain carries TRBV20-1 and TRBJ1-2; D remains ambiguous. The germline V gene has CDR1 DFQATT and CDR2 SNEGSKA (reference sequence). CDR3 size: 13 residues. Trimming shortened V by 0 bases and J by 8 bases, and 13 bases separated the two germline ends. This CDR3 reads CSARDVRGGGYTF. The CDR3 DNA sequence: TGCAGTGCTAGAGACGTGAGAGGCGGCGGCTACACCTTC.

The chain has TRBV5-1 and TRBJ1-4, with 9 bases fitting TRBD1. This CDR3 is built from 14 residues. Trimming removed 6 bases from V and 8 bases from J; junction bases left unmatched: 8. CDR1 SGHRS and CDR2 YFSETQ come from the germline V gene. CDR3 protein: CASTAQGAKEKLFF. DNA for the CDR3: TGCGCCAGCACCGCACAGGGGGCGAAGGAAAAACTGTTTTTT.

CDR3 sequence reads: CASSSPLYNYGYTF. The CDR3 DNA reads TGTGCCAGCAGCTCCCCCCTGTATAACTATGGCTACACCTTC. The V gene is TRBV7-8, the J gene TRBJ1-2; D not resolved. The CDR3 spans 14 residues. The V end lost 4 bases, the J end lost 1 base, and 10 bases lay between the germline ends. Germline V gene sequence: CDR1 SGHVS, CDR2 FQNEAQ.

The chain has TRBV5-1 and TRBJ2-2; D is unresolved. The CDR3 contains 15 residues. Trimming stripped 0 bases from V and 4 bases from J, with 10 bases between. CDR1 SGHRS and CDR2 YFSETQ come from the germline V gene. The CDR3 nucleotides read TGCGCCAGCAGCTTGGACACAAGAAGCACCGGGGAGCTGTTTTTT. It specifies CASSLDTRSTGELFF.

This clonotype has a handful of counts. The chain links TRBV7-2 to TRBJ2-3, with 9 bases that match TRBD2. The germline V gene encodes CDR1 SGHTA and CDR2 FQGNSA. The CDR3 sequence is 18 residues long. Germline trimming cut 5 bases from V and 2 bases from J; bases unmatched to any gene: 14. CDR3 bases: TGTGCCAGCAGCCCCAGGGTCGGCGGGGGGGGGTACACAGATACGCAGTATTTT. Protein sequence: CASSPRVGGGGYTDTQYF.

V gene TRBV6-5 combines with J gene TRBJ1-4; 7 bases agree with TRBD1. V lost 6 bases, J lost 0 bases, and 4 bases stayed unmatched. This CDR3 region has 15 residues. The V gene's germline CDR1 is MNHEY and CDR2 SVGAGI. This CDR3 reads CASSQGESTNEKLFF. CDR3 DNA sequence: TGTGCCAGCAGCCAGGGGGAGTCAACTAATGAAAAACTGTTTTTT.

The chain recombines TRBV6-1 with TRBJ1-5; maybe TRBD1 (6 bases). CDR3 length equals 13 residues. V was cut by 4 bases and J by 7 bases, with 11 bases left in between. CDR1 is MNHNS and CDR2 is SASEGT in the germline V gene. CDR3 residues: CASSVQGNQPQHF. The CDR3 nucleotides read TGTGCCAGCAGTGTACAGGGTAACCAGCCCCAGCATTTT.